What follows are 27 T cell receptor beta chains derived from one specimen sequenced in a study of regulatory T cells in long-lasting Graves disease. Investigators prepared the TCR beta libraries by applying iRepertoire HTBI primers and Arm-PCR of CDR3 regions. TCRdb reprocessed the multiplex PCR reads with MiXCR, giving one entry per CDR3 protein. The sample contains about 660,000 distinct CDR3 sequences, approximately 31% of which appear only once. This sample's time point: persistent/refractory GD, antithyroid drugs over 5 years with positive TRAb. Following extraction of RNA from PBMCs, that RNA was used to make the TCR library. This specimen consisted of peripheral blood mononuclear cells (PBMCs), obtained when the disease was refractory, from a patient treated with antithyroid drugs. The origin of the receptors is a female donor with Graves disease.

CDR3 sequence: CSAKGPNTEAFF. CDR3 coding DNA: TGCAGTGCGAAGGGTCCGAACACTGAAGCTTTCTTT. The V and J genes are TRBV20-1 and TRBJ1-1; D unresolved. The length of the CDR3 is 12 residues. Trimming took 6 bases from V and 1 from J, leaving 9 bases between them. Germline assignment: CDR1 DFQATT and CDR2 SNEGSKA (reference sequence).

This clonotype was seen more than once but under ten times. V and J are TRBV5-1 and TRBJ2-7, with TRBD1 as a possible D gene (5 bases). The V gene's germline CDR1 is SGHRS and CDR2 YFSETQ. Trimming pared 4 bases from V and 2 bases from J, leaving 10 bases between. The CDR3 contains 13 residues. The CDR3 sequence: CASSPTVAYEQYF. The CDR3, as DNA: TGCGCCAGCAGCCCGACAGTGGCCTACGAGCAGTACTTC.

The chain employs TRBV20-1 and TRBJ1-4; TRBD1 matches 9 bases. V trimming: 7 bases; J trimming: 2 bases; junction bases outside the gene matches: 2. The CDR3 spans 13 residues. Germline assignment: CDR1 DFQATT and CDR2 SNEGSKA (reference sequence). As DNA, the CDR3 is TGCAGTGGGACAGGGGACACTAATGAAAAACTGTTTTTT. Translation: CSGTGDTNEKLFF.

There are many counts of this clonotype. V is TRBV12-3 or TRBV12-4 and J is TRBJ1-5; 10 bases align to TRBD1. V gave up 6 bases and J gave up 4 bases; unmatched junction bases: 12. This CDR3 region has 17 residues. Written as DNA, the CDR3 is TGTGCCAGCAGGAGACCCGGGACAGGGGCGAGGAATCAGCCCCAGCATTTT. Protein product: CASRRPGTGARNQPQHF.

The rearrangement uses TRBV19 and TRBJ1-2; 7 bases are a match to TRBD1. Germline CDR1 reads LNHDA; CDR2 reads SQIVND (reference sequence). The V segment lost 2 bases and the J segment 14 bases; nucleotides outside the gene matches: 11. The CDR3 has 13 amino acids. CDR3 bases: TGTGCCAGTAGTATAAGGGGACAGCCGTCCGGGACCTTC. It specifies CASSIRGQPSGTF.

The CDR3 DNA follows: TGTGCCAGCAGCCAAGATACAGCCGGGAGCACTGAAGCTTTCTTT. Protein product: CASSQDTAGSTEAFF. V and J are TRBV4-2 and TRBJ1-1, with D unresolved. The CDR3 is 15 residues long. Germline V gene sequence: CDR1 LGHNA, CDR2 YNFKEQ. Trimming took 0 bases from V and 4 from J, leaving 12 bases between them.

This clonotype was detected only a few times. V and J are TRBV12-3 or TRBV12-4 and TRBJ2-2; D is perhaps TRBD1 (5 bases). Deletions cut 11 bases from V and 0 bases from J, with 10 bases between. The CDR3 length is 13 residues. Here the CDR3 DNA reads TGTGCCGAAAAGACAGCGAACACCGGGGAGCTGTTTTTT. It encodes CAEKTANTGELFF.

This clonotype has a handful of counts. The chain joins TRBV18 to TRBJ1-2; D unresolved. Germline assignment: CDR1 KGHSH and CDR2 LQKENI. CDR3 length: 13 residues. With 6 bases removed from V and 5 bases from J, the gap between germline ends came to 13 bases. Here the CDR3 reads CASSPGAPYGYTF. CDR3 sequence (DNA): TGTGCCAGCTCGCCCGGAGCTCCTTATGGCTACACCTTC.

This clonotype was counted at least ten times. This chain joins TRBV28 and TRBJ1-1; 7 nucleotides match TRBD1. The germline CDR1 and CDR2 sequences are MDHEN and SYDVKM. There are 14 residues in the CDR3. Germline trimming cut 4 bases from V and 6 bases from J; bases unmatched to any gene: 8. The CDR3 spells CASSSGRQGAEAFF. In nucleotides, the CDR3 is TGTGCCAGCAGTTCCGGGAGACAGGGAGCTGAAGCTTTCTTT.

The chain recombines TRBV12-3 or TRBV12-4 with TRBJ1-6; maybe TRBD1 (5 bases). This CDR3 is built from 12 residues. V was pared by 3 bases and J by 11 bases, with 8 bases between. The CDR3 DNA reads TGTGCCAGCAGTTTGGGGGACCCACCCCTCCACTTT. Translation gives CASSLGDPPLHF.

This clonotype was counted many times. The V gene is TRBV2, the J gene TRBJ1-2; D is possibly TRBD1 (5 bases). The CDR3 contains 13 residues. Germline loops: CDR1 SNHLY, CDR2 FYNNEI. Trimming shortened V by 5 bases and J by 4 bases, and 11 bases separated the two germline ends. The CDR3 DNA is TGTGCCAGCAGTCAAGGGGAAGGCTATGGCTACACCTTC. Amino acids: CASSQGEGYGYTF.

CDR3 in amino acids: CASKKGGEDEQYF. As DNA, the CDR3 is TGTGCCAGCAAAAAGGGGGGGGAGGACGAGCAGTACTTC. The chain uses TRBV6-1 and TRBJ2-7; D may be TRBD2 (7 bases). The V end lost 7 bases, the J end lost 5 bases, and 15 bases lay between the germline ends. The CDR3 contains 13 residues. Germline V gene sequence: CDR1 MNHNS, CDR2 SASEGT.

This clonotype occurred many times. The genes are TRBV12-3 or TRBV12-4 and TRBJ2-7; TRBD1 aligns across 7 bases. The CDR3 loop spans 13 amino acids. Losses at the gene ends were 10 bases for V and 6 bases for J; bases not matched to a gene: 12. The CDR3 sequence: CATSLSGGREQYF. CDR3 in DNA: TGTGCCACCAGCTTATCAGGGGGTCGCGAGCAGTACTTC.

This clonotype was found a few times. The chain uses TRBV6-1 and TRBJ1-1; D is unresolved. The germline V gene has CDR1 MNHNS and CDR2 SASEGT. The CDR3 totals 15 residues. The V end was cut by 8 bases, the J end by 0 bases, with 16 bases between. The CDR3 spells CASLSSGPMNTEAFF. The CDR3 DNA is TGTGCCAGCCTCTCGTCCGGGCCCATGAACACTGAAGCTTTCTTT.

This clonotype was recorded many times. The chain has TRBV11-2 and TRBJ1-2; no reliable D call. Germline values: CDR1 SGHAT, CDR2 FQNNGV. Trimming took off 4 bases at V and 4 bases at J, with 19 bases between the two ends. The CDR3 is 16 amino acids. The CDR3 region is CASSSPTGRRPYGYTF. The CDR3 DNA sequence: TGTGCCAGCAGCTCCCCGACGGGCCGCCGTCCCTATGGCTACACCTTC.

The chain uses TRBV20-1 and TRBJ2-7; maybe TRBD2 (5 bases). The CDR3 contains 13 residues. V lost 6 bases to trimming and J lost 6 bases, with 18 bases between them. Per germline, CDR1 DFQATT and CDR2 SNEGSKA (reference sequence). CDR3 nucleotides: TGCAGTGCCGCCTTCCGGGGTAATAGCGAGCAGTACTTC. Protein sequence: CSAAFRGNSEQYF.

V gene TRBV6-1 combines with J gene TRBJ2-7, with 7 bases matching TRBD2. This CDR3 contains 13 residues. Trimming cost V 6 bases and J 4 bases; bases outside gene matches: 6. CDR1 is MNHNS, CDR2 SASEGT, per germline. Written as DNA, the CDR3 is TGTGCCAGCAGGCCGGGACTACTATACGAGCAGTACTTC. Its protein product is CASRPGLLYEQYF.

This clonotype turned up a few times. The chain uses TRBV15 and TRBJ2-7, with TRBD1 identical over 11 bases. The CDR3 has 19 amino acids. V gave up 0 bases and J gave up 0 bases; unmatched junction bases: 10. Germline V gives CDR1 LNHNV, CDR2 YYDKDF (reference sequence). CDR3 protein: CATSREVVGGQGVSYEQYF. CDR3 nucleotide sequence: TGTGCCACCAGCAGAGAGGTAGTCGGGGGACAGGGGGTCTCCTACGAGCAGTACTTC. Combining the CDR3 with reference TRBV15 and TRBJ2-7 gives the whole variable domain DAMVIQNPRYQVTQFGKPVTLSCSQTLNHNVMYWYQQKSSQAPKLLFHYYDKDFNNEADTPDNFQSRRPNTSFCFLDIRSPGLGDTAMYLCATSREVVGGQGVSYEQYFGPGTRLTVT.

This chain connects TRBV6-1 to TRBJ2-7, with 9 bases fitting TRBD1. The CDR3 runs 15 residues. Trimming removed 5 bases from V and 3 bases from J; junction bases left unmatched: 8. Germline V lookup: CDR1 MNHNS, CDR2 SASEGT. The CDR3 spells CASSTTGTGIYEQYF. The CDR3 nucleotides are TGTGCCAGCAGTACAACCGGGACAGGGATCTACGAGCAGTACTTC.

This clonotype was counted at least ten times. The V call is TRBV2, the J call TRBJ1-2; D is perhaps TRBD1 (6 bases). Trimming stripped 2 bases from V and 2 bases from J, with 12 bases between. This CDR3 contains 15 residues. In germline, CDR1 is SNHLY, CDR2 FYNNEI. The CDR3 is CASSEHRDSNYGYTF. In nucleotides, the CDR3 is TGTGCCAGCAGTGAACACAGGGATTCCAACTATGGCTACACCTTC.

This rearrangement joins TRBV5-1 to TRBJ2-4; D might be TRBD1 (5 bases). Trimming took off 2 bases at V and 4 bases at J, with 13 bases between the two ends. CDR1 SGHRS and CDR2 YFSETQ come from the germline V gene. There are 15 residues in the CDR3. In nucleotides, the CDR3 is TGCGCCAGCAGCTTAGACCTAGGACAAAAAAACATTCAGTACTTC. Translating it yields CASSLDLGQKNIQYF.

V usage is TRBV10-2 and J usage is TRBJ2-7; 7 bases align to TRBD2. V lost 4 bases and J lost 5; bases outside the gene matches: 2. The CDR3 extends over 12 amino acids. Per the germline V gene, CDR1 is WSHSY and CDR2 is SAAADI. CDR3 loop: CASSGGRNEQYF. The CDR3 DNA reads TGCGCCAGCAGTGGCGGGAGAAACGAGCAGTACTTC.

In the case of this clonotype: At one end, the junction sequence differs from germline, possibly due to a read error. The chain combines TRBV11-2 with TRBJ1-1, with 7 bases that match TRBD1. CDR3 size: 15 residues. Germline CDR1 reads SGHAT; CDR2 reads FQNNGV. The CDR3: CASSLDPMTGTEASF. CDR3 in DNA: TGTGCCAGCAGCTTAGATCCCATGACAGGGACTGAAGCTTCCTTC.

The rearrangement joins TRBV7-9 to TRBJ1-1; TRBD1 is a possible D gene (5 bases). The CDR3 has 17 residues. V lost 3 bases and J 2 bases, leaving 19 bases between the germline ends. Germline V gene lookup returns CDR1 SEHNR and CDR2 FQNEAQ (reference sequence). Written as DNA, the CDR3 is TGTGCCAGCAGCTTGGGGCAGGGTCTGAAGGGAAACACTGAAGCTTTCTTT. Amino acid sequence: CASSLGQGLKGNTEAFF.

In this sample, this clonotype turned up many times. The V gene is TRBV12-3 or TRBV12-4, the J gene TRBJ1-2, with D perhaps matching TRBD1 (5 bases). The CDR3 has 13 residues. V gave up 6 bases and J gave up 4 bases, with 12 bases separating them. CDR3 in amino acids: CASSPQGPYGYTF. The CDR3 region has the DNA TGTGCCAGCAGCCCCCAGGGACCCTATGGCTACACCTTC.

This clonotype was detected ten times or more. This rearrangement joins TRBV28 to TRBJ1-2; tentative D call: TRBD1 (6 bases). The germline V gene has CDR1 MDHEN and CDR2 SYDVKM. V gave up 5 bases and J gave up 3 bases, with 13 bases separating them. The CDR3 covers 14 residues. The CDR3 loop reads CASSVTGTDYGYTF. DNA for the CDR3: TGTGCCAGCAGTGTTACAGGGACCGACTATGGCTACACCTTC.

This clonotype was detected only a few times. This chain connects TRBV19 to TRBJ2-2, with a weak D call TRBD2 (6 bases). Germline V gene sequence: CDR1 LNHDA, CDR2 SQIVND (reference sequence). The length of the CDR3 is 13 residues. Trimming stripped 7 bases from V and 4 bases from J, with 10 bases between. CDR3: CASNGLSTGELFF. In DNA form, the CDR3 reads TGTGCCAGTAATGGACTATCCACCGGGGAGCTGTTTTTT.